The 21 T cell receptor beta chains below come from one sample, sequenced in a study of human T cells and chemical hapten exposure. Each CDR3 protein gets one entry after TCRdb re-called the RACE reads with MiXCR. Of 40,000 to 50,000 distinct CDR3 sequences in the sample, over 10% were seen once. As for time point: pre-sensitization, week 0. Regarding treatment: therapeutic diphenylcyclopropenone sensitization with weekly scalp DPC. Sequencing was performed on whole blood, taken in connection with sensitization to the hapten diphenylcyclopropenone (DPC). Receptor source: a woman younger than 45 with alopecia areata. Some clones in this sample may be carry-over from other donors' samples.

This clonotype was counted ten times or more. The J gene is TRBJ2-5, the V gene TRBV21-1; the table's D call TRBD2 went unverified against the DNA. TRBV21-1 is reported as a pseudogene. CDR3 length: 16 residues. As DNA, the CDR3 is TGTGCCAGCAGCTCACAAGTGGAGGGCCCCCAAGAGACCCAGTACTTC. Encoded protein: CASSSQVEGPQETQYF.

This clonotype was counted many times. The chain couples TRBV27 to TRBJ2-5; 7 nucleotides line up with TRBD1. After removal of 3 bases from V and 5 bases from J, the junction contained 12 bases not matched to a gene. The CDR3 has 16 amino acids. CDR1 and CDR2 (germline): MNHEY, SMNVEV (reference sequence). The CDR3 DNA reads TGTGCCAGCAGTTTCCCGGACAGGAGTTCGTGGGAGACCCAGTACTTC. It codes for CASSFPDRSSWETQYF.

The chain uses TRBV28 and TRBJ2-2; weak D call: TRBD2 (5 bases). Germline CDR1 and CDR2: MDHEN and SYDVKM. The CDR3 spans 11 residues. The ends were cut back, 10 bases at V and 6 bases at J, with 9 bases in the middle. This CDR3 is CATRGSGELFF. CDR3 DNA sequence: TGTGCCACCCGGGGTTCCGGGGAGCTGTTTTTT.

The chain couples TRBV29-1 to TRBJ1-6; D may be TRBD1 (6 bases). CDR3 length: 13 residues. Trimming pared 6 bases from V and 5 bases from J, leaving 11 bases between. Germline CDR1 is SQVTM and CDR2 is ANQGSEA. Here the CDR3 reads CSVRDTDNSPLHF. In DNA, the CDR3 is TGCAGCGTCCGGGACACTGATAATTCACCCCTCCACTTT.

This clonotype was picked up many times. The gene calls are TRBV7-2 and TRBJ1-4, with D maybe TRBD1 (6 bases). V was clipped by 1 base and J by 8 bases, with 14 bases between them. CDR1 and CDR2 (germline): SGHTA, FQGNSA. The CDR3 covers 15 residues. In DNA, the CDR3 is TGTGCCAGCAGCTTAGAGGCAGGGGCAGGAGAAAAACTGTTTTTT. Protein sequence: CASSLEAGAGEKLFF.

Many counts were recorded for this clonotype. The V and J genes are TRBV20-1 and TRBJ2-7; D is uncertain. The CDR3 length is 13 residues. V was shortened by 2 bases and J by 4 bases, with 12 bases between the two germline ends. Per germline, CDR1 DFQATT and CDR2 SNEGSKA (reference sequence). Written as DNA, the CDR3 is TGCAGTGCTAGACCCGGGTCAGGTTACGAGCAGTACTTC. This gives the protein CSARPGSGYEQYF.

This chain joins TRBV6-1 and TRBJ2-1, with unresolved D. The CDR3 totals 13 residues. Germline CDR1 is MNHNS and CDR2 is SASEGT. V shed 0 bases and J shed 12 bases, with 12 bases lying between them. In DNA, the CDR3 is TGTGCCAGCAGTGAAGCGCACCTTCGAGGGCAGTTCTTC. Its protein is CASSEAHLRGQFF.

Only a few counts were recorded for this clonotype. The chain is built from TRBV30 and TRBJ2-7; D possibly uses TRBD1 or TRBD2 (5 bases each). V was shortened by 3 bases and J by 2 bases, with 8 bases between the two germline ends. CDR1 and CDR2 (germline): GTSNPN, SVGIG (reference sequence). This CDR3 comprises 12 residues. The CDR3 region has the DNA TGTGCCTGGAGCGGGGCAGCCTACGAGCAGTACTTC. It specifies CAWSGAAYEQYF. Together with reference TRBV30 and TRBJ2-7, the CDR3 gives the full variable domain: SQTIHQWPATLVQPVGSPLSLECTVEGTSNPNLYWYRQAAGRGLQLLFYSVGIGQISSEVPQNLSASRPQDRQFILSSKKLLLSDSGFYLCAWSGAAYEQYFGPGTRLTVT.

This clonotype was seen a handful of times. The chain is built from TRBV29-1 and TRBJ1-4; D is possibly TRBD1 (5 bases). Germline V CDR1 and CDR2: SQVTM, ANQGSEA. Trimming cost V 4 bases and J 0 bases, with 9 bases left between them. CDR3 length: 14 residues. The chain's CDR3 is CSVVGVATNEKLFF. The CDR3 DNA reads TGCAGCGTTGTGGGGGTGGCAACTAATGAAAAACTGTTTTTT.

This clonotype was recorded at least ten times. The chain recombines TRBV7-2 with TRBJ2-1, with 10 bases identical to TRBD2. The germline gives CDR1 SGHTA, CDR2 FQGNSA. The V segment lost 2 bases and the J segment 7 bases; nucleotides outside the gene matches: 2. CDR3 length equals 14 residues. CDR3 nucleotides: TGTGCCAGCAGCTTACTAGCGGGAGATAATGAGCAGTTCTTC. As protein: CASSLLAGDNEQFF.

This clonotype has a count of ten or more. The chain couples TRBV24-1 to TRBJ2-5; 9 bases are a match to TRBD2. The V segment lost 2 bases and the J segment 4 bases; nucleotides outside the gene matches: 13. The CDR3 spans 18 residues. Germline CDR1 reads KGHDR; CDR2 reads SFDVKD. The CDR3 DNA is TGTGCCACCAGTGATTCCGCGCGGGAGGGCCCGGGTCTAGAGACCCAGTACTTC. It encodes CATSDSAREGPGLETQYF.

About this clonotype itself: A read error may explain this, as a much larger clone is one base away. The chain carries TRBV5-5 and TRBJ2-2; the D gene is possibly TRBD2 (6 bases). This CDR3 has 16 residues. Germline CDR1 is SGHKS and CDR2 is YYEKEE (reference sequence). Trimming left V 4 bases short and J 3 bases short, with 16 bases between. The CDR3 nucleotides are TGTGCCAGCAGCCTTGAACGGAGGGCTGACACCGGGGAGCTGTTTTTT. Translated: CASSLERRADTGELFF.

This clonotype appeared a few times. DNA of the CDR3: TGTGCCAGCAGTCCAACTGGGGTAGGAGCCCAGTACTTC. The encoded protein is CASSPTGVGAQYF. The chain couples TRBV28 to TRBJ2-5; D unresolved. Per germline, CDR1 MDHEN and CDR2 SYDVKM. This CDR3 contains 13 residues. The ends were cut back, 5 bases at V and 9 bases at J, with 16 bases in the middle.

The chain uses TRBV29-1 and TRBJ2-7, with 11 bases identical to TRBD1. CDR3 length: 14 amino acids. Losses at the gene ends were 4 bases for V and 5 bases for J; bases not matched to a gene: 7. From germline, CDR1 is SQVTM and CDR2 ANQGSEA. DNA of the CDR3: TGCAGCGTTGTTGGTGGACAGGGGGCCAACGAGCAGTACTTC. It translates to CSVVGGQGANEQYF.

The V and J genes are TRBV6-2 or TRBV6-3 and TRBJ2-7; D is perhaps TRBD1 (5 bases). CDR3 size: 15 residues. The V gene's germline CDR1 is MNHEY and CDR2 SVGEGT. V was cut by 0 bases and J by 5 bases, with 14 bases left in between. The CDR3: CASSYSKGRRDEQYF. CDR3 DNA: TGTGCCAGCAGTTACTCGAAAGGACGCAGGGACGAGCAGTACTTC.

This clonotype was picked up many times. The gene calls are TRBV12-3 or TRBV12-4 and TRBJ1-5, with TRBD1 matching over 8 bases. V trimming: 5 bases; J trimming: 4 bases; junction bases outside the gene matches: 7. The length of the CDR3 is 15 residues. The CDR3 loop reads CASSPTDRVNQPQHF. The CDR3 coding sequence is TGTGCCAGCAGTCCCACGGACAGGGTGAATCAGCCCCAGCATTTT.

As to this clonotype: The junction departs from the called germline gene at one end, perhaps through a read error. V gene TRBV7-9 combines with J gene TRBJ2-1; TRBD1 agrees at 7 bases. Germline CDR1 SEHNR, CDR2 FQNEAQ (reference sequence). The CDR3 consists of 14 residues. The CDR3, as DNA: TGTGCCAGCTCACAGGGGACGTCCTTCAATGAGCAGTTCTTC. Its translation is CASSQGTSFNEQFF.

This clonotype occurred a few times. J is TRBJ2-2 and V is TRBV5-1; the D is unclear. Germline V gene lookup returns CDR1 SGHRS and CDR2 YFSETQ. Trimming removed 7 bases from V and 3 bases from J, with 16 bases in between. This CDR3 comprises 15 residues. The CDR3, as DNA: TGCGCCAGCGCCCGGTACGCCTCGGACACCGGGGAGCTGTTTTTT. Translation gives CASARYASDTGELFF.

This clonotype was seen just once. The gene calls are TRBV19 and TRBJ2-1; 9 bases are shared with TRBD2. Trimming took 3 bases from V and 5 from J; bases not matched to a gene: 5. The CDR3 contains 15 residues. CDR1 LNHDA and CDR2 SQIVND come from the germline V gene (reference sequence). CDR3 protein: CASSILAGTHNEQFF. The CDR3 DNA reads as TGTGCCAGTAGTATCCTAGCGGGAACACACAATGAGCAGTTCTTC.

This clonotype was found many times. CDR3 bases: TGTGCCAGCAAAGTAGGGAGCCATCAGCCCCAGCATTTT. Residues: CASKVGSHQPQHF. The rearrangement joins TRBV14 to TRBJ1-5; unclear D gene. V was clipped by 7 bases and J by 5 bases, with 12 bases between them. This CDR3 spans 13 amino acids. CDR1 is SGHDN and CDR2 is FVKESK in the germline V gene. Together with reference TRBV14 and TRBJ1-5, the CDR3 gives the full variable domain: EAGVTQFPSHSVIEKGQTVTLRCDPISGHDNLYWYRRVMGKEIKFLLHFVKESKQDESGMPNNRFLAERTGGTYSTLKVQPAELEDSGVYFCASKVGSHQPQHFGDGTRLSIL.

This clonotype was recorded at least ten times. The gene calls are TRBV5-5 and TRBJ1-5, with D possibly matching TRBD1 (6 bases). The CDR3 extends over 17 amino acids. Germline V gene lookup returns CDR1 SGHKS and CDR2 YYEKEE (reference sequence). The ends were cut back, 5 bases at V and 4 bases at J, with 22 bases in the middle. CDR3 loop: CASSRGLGQGPNQPQHF. DNA of the CDR3: TGTGCCAGCAGTCGGGGGCTTGGTCAGGGCCCTAATCAGCCCCAGCATTTT.